This T cell receptor (beta chain) appears in the sequencing data of a study of shared clonotypes between healthy human individuals. This CDR3 region has 16 residues. Trimming left V 7 bases short and J 0 bases short, with 18 bases between. Germline CDR1 is SNHLY and CDR2 is FYNNEI. Sequencing on ten immunoSEQ deep assay plates was performed for unsorted PBMC DNA. The table came from immunoSEQ multiplex PCR; TCRdb's copy has only in-frame clones and leaves some out. The sample has 450,000 or so clones, about 74% seen once; the top ten hold around 13%. This clone came up once. The sequence came from a woman between 35 and 50 years old in good health. Some clones in this sample may be carry-over from other donors' samples. Sequenced sample: PBMCs. V is TRBV2 and J is TRBJ1-2; tentative D call: TRBD1 (6 bases). CDR3 DNA sequence: TGTGCCAGCAATGGACAGTTCTGGCAAACTAACTATGGCTACACCTTC. This encodes CASNGQFWQTNYGYTF. The variable domain in full, with the rest retrieved from reference TRBV2 and TRBJ1-2, is EPEVTQTPSHQVTQMGQEVILRCVPISNHLYFYWYRQILGQKVEFLVSFYNNEISEKSEIFDDQFSVERPDGSNFTLKIRSTKLEDSAMYFCASNGQFWQTNYGYTFGSGTRLTVV.